This record looks at one T cell receptor (beta chain) sequence and its context. What it recognizes is unknown. This sample is drawn from a study of cytotoxic CD8 clonotypes in ibrutinib-treated CLL. Study overall: The group held about 11 relapsed/refractory and 15 treatment-naive patients, with some 17 IGHV unmutated. By median around 69 months, 12 had progressed and about 15 stayed remitted; responses had been 2 complete and roughly 25 partial.

Here immunoSEQ multiplex PCR was the method, and the copy in TCRdb shows in-frame clones only, minus some. The table lists 250,000 to 350,000 clones, around 69% of them singletons. Per germline, CDR1 SQVTM and CDR2 ANQGSEA. This CDR3 is 15 amino acids long. V was shortened by 4 bases and J by 1 base, with 16 bases between the two germline ends. Study observations and caveats: Stable or contracted on treatment, public clonotypes were also uncommon.

The receptor comes from a human donor with chronic lymphocytic leukemia. Sequences were derived from PBMCs, sampled at disease progression, from a patient treated with ibrutinib. The V and J genes are TRBV29-1 and TRBJ2-5, with a possible D match to TRBD2 (5 bases). The CDR3 loop is CSVVREFDVQETQYF. CDR3 DNA: TGCAGCGTTGTTAGGGAGTTCGACGTCCAAGAGACCCAGTACTTC.